This T cell receptor beta chain derives from a study of T cell responses to AZD1222 COVID-19 vaccine. Here immunoSEQ multiplex PCR was the method, and the copy in TCRdb shows in-frame clones only, minus some. The sample holds over 45,000 clones, about 89% seen once. Points on this clone: Its antigen remains unknown.

The CDR3 length is 13 residues. Looked up from germline, CDR1 is MRHNA and CDR2 is SNTAGT. The V and J ends lost 0 bases and 6 bases respectively, with 3 bases between them. Overall study results and limits: Sampling that yielded the repertoires occurred only after the peak T cell response.

The source of this sequence is an adult who received the AZD1222 COVID-19 vaccine. The source was peripheral blood, collected 28 days after the second AZD1222 dose. The rearrangement uses TRBV6-4 and TRBJ1-6; D call uncertain. CDR3 sequence (DNA): TGTGCCAGCAGTGACTCGGTTAATTCACCCCTCCACTTT. Translating gives CASSDSVNSPLHF.